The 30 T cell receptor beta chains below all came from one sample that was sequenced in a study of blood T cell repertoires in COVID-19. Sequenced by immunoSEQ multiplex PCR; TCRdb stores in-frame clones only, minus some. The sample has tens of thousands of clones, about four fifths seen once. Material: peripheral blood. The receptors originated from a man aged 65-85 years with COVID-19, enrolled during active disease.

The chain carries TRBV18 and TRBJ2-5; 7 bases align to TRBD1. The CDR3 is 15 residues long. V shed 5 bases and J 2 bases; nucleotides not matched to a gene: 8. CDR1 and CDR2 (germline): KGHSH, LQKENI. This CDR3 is CASSLPGQRQETQYF. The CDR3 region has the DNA TGTGCCAGCTCATTACCGGGACAGAGACAAGAGACCCAGTACTTC.

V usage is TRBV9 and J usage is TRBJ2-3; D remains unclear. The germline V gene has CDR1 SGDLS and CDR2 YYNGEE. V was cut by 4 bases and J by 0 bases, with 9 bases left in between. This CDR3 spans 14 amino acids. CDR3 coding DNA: TGTGCCAGCAGCCCTGGCTGGAGCACAGATACGCAGTATTTT. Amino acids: CASSPGWSTDTQYF.

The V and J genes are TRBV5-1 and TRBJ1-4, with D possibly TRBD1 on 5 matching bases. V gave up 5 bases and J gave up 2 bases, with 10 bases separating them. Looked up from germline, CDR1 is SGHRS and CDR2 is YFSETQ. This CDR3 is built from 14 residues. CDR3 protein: CASSSGTTNEKLFF. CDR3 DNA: TGCGCCAGCAGTTCAGGGACTACTAATGAAAAACTGTTTTTT.

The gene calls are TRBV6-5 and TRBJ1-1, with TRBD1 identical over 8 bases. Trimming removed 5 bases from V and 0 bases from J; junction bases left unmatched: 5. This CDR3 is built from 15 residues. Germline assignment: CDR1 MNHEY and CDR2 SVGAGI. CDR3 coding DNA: TGTGCCAGCAGTCGTAGCAGGGGGCTGAACACTGAAGCTTTCTTT. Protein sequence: CASSRSRGLNTEAFF.

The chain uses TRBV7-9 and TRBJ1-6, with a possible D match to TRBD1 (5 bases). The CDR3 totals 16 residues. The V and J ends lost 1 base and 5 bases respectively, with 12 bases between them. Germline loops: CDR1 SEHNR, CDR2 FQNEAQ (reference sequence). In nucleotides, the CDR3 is TGTGCCAGCAGCTTAGACCCAGGGAATGATAATTCACCCCTCCACTTT. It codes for CASSLDPGNDNSPLHF.

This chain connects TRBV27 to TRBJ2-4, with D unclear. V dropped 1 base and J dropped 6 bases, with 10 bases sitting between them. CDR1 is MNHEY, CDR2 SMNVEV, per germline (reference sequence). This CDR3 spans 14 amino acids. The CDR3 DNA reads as TGTGCCAGCAGTTTATGGCAGCCAGGAAACATTCAGTACTTC. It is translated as CASSLWQPGNIQYF.

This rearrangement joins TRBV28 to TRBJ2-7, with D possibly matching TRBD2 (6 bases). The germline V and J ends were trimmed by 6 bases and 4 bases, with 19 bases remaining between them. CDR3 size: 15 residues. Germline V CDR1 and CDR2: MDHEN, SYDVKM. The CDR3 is CASSFTGSGGYEQYF. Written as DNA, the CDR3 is TGTGCCAGCAGCTTCACCGGGTCCGGGGGATACGAGCAGTACTTC.

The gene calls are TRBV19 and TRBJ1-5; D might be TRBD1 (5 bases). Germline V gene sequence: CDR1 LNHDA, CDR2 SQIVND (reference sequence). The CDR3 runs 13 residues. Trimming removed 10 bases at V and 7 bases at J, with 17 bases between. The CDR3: CATRKGLEQPQHF. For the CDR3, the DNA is TGTGCCACCCGAAAGGGGTTAGAACAGCCCCAGCATTTT.

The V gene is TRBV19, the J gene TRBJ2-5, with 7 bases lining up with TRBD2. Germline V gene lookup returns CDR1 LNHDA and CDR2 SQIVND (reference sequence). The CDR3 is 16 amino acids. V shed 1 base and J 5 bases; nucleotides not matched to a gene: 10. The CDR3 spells CASSIGGGGGGETQYF. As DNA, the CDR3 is TGTGCCAGTAGTATAGGAGGCGGGGGTGGCGGTGAGACCCAGTACTTC.

In DNA form, the CDR3 reads TGTGCCAGCAGCCGCATTACAGGCCGCGACTCAAATAGCAATCAGCCCCAGCATTTT. It is translated as CASSRITGRDSNSNQPQHF. The chain is built from TRBV6-2 or TRBV6-3 and TRBJ1-5, with D possibly matching TRBD1 (5 bases). V was trimmed by 6 bases and J by 0 bases, leaving 24 bases between them. This CDR3 has 19 amino acids. Germline V CDR1 and CDR2: MNHEY, SVGEGT.

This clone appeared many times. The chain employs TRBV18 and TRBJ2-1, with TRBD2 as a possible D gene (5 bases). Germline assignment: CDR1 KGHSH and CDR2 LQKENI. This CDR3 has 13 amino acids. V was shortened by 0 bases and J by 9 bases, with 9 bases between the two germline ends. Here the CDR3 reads CASSPPGAGEQFF. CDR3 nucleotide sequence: TGTGCCAGCTCACCACCGGGCGCGGGTGAGCAGTTCTTC. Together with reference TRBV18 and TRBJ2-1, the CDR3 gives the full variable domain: NAGVMQNPRHLVRRRGQEARLRCSPMKGHSHVYWYRQLPEEGLKFMVYLQKENIIDESGMPKERFSAEFPKEGPSILRIQQVVRGDSAAYFCASSPPGAGEQFFGPGTRLTVL.

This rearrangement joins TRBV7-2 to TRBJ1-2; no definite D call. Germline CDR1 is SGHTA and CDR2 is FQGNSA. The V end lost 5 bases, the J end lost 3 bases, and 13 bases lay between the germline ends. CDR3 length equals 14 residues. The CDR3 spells CASSPNSWYYGYTF. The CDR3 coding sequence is TGTGCCAGCAGCCCGAATAGTTGGTACTATGGCTACACCTTC.

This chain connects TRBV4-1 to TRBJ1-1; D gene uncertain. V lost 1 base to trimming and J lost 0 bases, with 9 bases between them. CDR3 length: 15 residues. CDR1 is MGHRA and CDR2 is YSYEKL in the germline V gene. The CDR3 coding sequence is TGCGCCAGCAGCCAAGGGGCGCAGTTGAACACTGAAGCTTTCTTT. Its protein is CASSQGAQLNTEAFF.

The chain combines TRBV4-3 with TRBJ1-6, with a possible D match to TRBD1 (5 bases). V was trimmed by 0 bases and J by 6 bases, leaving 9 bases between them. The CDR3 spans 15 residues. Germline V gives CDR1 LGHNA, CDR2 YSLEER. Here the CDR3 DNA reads TGCGCCAGCAGCCAAGATCAGGGTGGTAATTCACCCCTCCACTTT. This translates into CASSQDQGGNSPLHF.

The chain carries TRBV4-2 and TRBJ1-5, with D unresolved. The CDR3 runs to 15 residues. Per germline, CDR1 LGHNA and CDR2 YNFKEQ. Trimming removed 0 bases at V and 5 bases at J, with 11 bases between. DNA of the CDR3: TGTGCCAGCAGCCAAGATGCGGGCCGCGATCAGCCCCAGCATTTT. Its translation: CASSQDAGRDQPQHF.

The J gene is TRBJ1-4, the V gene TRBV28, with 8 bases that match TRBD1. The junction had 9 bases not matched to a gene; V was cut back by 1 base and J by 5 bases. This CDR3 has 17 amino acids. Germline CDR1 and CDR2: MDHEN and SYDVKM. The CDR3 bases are TGTGCCAGCAGTTTATTTCGCCAGGGGGCACAAAATGAAAAACTGTTTTTT. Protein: CASSLFRQGAQNEKLFF.

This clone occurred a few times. Written as DNA, the CDR3 is TGTGCCAGCAGTGAATCCGGACATCGTTCTGAAGCTTTCTTT. Protein sequence: CASSESGHRSEAFF. The chain is built from TRBV25-1 and TRBJ1-1; a possible D gene is TRBD1 (5 bases). Germline V gene data show CDR1 as MGHDK and CDR2 as SYGVNS. V dropped 1 base and J dropped 6 bases, with 12 bases sitting between them. The CDR3 is 14 residues long. The full variable domain, its missing parts supplied by reference TRBV25-1 and TRBJ1-1, is EADIYQTPRYLVIGTGKKITLECSQTMGHDKMYWYQQDPGMELHLIHYSYGVNSTEKGDLSSESTVSRIRTEHFPLTLESARPSHTSQYLCASSESGHRSEAFFGQGTRLTVV.

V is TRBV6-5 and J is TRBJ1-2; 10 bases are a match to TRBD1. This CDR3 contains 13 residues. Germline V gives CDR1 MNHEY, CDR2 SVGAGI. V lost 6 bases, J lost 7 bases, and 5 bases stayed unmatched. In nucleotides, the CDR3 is TGTGCCAGCAGGGGACAGGGGCGAACTGGCTACACCTTC. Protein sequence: CASRGQGRTGYTF.

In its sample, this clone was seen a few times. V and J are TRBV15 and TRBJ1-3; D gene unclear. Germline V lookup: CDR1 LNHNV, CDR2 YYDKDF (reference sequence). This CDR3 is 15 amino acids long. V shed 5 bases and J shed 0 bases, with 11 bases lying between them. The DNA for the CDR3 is TGTGCCACCAGCTCCCCGTGGAGCTCTGGAAACACCATATATTTT. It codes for CATSSPWSSGNTIYF.

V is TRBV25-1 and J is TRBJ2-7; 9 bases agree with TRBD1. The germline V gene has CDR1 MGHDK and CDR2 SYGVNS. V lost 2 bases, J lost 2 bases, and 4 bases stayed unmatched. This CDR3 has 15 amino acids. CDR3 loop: CASSETGTGTYEQYF. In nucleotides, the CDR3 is TGTGCCAGCAGTGAAACCGGGACAGGGACCTACGAGCAGTACTTC.

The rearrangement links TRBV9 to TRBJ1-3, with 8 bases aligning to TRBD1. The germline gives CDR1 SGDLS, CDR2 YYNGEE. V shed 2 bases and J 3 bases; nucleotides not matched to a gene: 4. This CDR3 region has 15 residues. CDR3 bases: TGTGCCAGCAGCGTCACAGGGGGAGGTGGAAACACCATATATTTT. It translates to CASSVTGGGGNTIYF.

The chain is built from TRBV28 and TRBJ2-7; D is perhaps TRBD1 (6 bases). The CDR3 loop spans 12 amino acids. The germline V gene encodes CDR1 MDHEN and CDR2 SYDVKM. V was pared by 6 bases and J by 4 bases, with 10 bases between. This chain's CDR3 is CASSPQGYEQYF. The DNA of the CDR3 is TGTGCCAGCAGCCCACAGGGATACGAGCAGTACTTC. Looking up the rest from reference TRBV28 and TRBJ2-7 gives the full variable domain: DVKVTQSSRYLVKRTGEKVFLECVQDMDHENMFWYRQDPGLGLRLIYFSYDVKMKEKGDIPEGYSVSREKKERFSLILESASTNQTSMYLCASSPQGYEQYFGPGTRLTVT.

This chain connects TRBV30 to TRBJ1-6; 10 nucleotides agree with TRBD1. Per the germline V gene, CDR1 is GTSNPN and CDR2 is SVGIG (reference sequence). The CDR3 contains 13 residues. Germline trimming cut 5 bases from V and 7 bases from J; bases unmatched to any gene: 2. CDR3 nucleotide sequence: TGTGCCTGGGTGGGACAGGGGAATTCACCCCTCCACTTT. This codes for CAWVGQGNSPLHF. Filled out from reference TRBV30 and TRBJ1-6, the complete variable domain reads SQTIHQWPATLVQPVGSPLSLECTVEGTSNPNLYWYRQAAGRGLQLLFYSVGIGQISSEVPQNLSASRPQDRQFILSSKKLLLSDSGFYLCAWVGQGNSPLHFGNGTRLTVT.

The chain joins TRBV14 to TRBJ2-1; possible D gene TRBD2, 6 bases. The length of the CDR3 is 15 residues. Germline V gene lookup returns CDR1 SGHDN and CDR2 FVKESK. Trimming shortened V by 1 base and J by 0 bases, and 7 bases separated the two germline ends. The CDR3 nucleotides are TGTGCCAGCAGCCAAGGGACTACCTCCTACAATGAGCAGTTCTTC. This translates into CASSQGTTSYNEQFF.

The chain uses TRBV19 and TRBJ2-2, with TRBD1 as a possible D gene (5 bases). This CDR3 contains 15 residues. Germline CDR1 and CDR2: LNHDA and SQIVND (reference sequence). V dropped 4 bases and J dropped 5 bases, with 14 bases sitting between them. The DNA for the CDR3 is TGTGCCAGTAGTACCCTAAAGGGGATTACCGGGGAGCTGTTTTTT. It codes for CASSTLKGITGELFF.

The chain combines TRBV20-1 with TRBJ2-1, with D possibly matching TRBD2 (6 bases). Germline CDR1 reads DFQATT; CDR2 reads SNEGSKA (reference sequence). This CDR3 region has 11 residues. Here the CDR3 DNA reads TGCAGCACCGGGACTCACAATGAGCAGTTCTTC. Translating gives CSTGTHNEQFF.

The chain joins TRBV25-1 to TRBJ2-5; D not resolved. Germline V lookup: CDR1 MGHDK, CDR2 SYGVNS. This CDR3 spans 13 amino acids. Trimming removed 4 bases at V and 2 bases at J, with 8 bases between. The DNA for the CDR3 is TGTGCCAGCAGTGTGGGCAGTCAAGAGACCCAGTACTTC. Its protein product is CASSVGSQETQYF.

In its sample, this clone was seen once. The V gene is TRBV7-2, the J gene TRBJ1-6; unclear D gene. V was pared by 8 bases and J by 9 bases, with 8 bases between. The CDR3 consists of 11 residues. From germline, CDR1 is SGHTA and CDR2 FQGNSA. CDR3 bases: TGTGCCAGCTGCGACTTTTCACCCCTCCACTTT. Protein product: CASCDFSPLHF.

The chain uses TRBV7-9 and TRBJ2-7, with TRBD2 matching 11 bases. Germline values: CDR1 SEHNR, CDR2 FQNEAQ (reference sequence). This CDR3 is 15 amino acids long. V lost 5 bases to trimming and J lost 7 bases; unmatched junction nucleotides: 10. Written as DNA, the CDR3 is TGTGCCAGCAGCGTCTTAGCGGGAGGGCCGGGGGAGCAGTACTTC. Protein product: CASSVLAGGPGEQYF.

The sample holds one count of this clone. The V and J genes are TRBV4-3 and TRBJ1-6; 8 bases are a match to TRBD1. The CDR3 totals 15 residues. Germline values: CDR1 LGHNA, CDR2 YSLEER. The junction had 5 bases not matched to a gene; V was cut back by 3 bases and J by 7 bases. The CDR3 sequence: CASSQRQGQNSPLHF. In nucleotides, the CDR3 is TGCGCCAGCAGCCAGAGACAGGGGCAGAATTCACCCCTCCACTTT.